This is a list of T cell receptor beta chains from one sample in a study of blood T cell repertoires in COVID-19. TCRdb's copy holds only in-frame clones and misses some; the assay was immunoSEQ multiplex PCR. The table records 440,000 or so clones, approximately 90% of them present only once. The sample consisted of peripheral blood. The receptor source for this set is a woman aged 40 to 50 with COVID-19, enrolled during active disease. CDR3s include the opening cysteine and the closing phenylalanine or tryptophan. D genes are given only for firm matches. Some rows have no size entry. The others give once, few or many, or a class for an expanded clone.

TRBJ2-1,TRBV7-9,.,15,TRBD2,TGTGCCAGCAGCCCCTGGACTAGCTCCTACAATGAGCAGTTCTTC,CASSPWTSSYNEQFF
TRBJ1-1,TRBV27,.,13,.,TGTGCCAGCAGTTTCCGGGTCCAGACTGAAGCTTTCTTT,CASSFRVQTEAFF
TRBJ2-7,TRBV19,.,14,TRBD1,TGTGCCAGTAGTGGGGACAGGCACTCCTACGAGCAGTACTTC,CASSGDRHSYEQYF
TRBJ2-2,TRBV7-3,.,19,TRBD1,TGTGCCAGCAGCCCTAGCCCCCGGACAGGGTCCATGAACACCGGGGAGCTGTTTTTT,CASSPSPRTGSMNTGELFF
TRBJ1-2,TRBV4-2,few,14,.,TGTGCCAGCAGCCAAGGGACAGAAAACTATGGCTACACCTTC,CASSQGTENYGYTF
TRBJ1-6,TRBV11-3,.,14,.,TGTGCCAGCAGCTTAGGGAGGAATAATTCACCCCTCCACTTT,CASSLGRNNSPLHF
TRBJ2-1,TRBV30,few,13,TRBD1,TGTGCCTGGAAGGGGACAGGGAGCAATGAGCAGTTCTTC,CAWKGTGSNEQFF
TRBJ1-5,TRBV18,.,14,.,TGTGCCAGCTCACTCAAAGAGGGGAGGGTGGCCCAGCATTTT,CASSLKEGRVAQHF
TRBJ2-7,TRBV27,.,15,TRBD2,TGTGCCAGCAGTCTACCGGGACTAGGTGCTGACGAGCAGTACTTC,CASSLPGLGADEQYF
TRBJ1-2,TRBV28,.,14,.,TGTGCCAGCAGTTCCAGACCTCTAGGCTATGGCTACACCTTC,CASSSRPLGYGYTF
TRBJ2-1,TRBV7-2,.,14,.,TGTGCCAGCAGTAAAGGGGGTACTAAACATGAGCAGTTCTTC,CASSKGGTKHEQFF
TRBJ2-5,TRBV27,.,15,.,TGTGCCAGCAAAACTCAAAGCCGAGTGGAAGAGACCCAGTACTTC,CASKTQSRVEETQYF
TRBJ2-7,TRBV19,once,14,.,TGTGCCAGTAAGCTCGTAGGGGCTCTAAACGAGCAGTACTTC,CASKLVGALNEQYF
TRBJ1-1,TRBV6-2/TRBV6-3,.,14,.,TGTGCCAGCAGTTCTTCTCCTGTCCTATCTGGAGCTTTCTTT,CASSSSPVLSGAFF
TRBJ2-3,TRBV27,few,16,TRBD2,TGTGCCAGCAGTTTATCGCCTAGCGGGCTGGTTCCTACGCAGTATTTT,CASSLSPSGLVPTQYF
TRBJ1-5,TRBV28,.,16,.,TGTGCCAGCAGTTTGGAGGGGCCGGGAAGCAATCAGCCCCAGCATTTT,CASSLEGPGSNQPQHF
TRBJ2-2,TRBV5-1,.,15,TRBD2,TGCGCCAGCAGCGCGGGACTAGCGAGCACCGGGGAGCTGTTTTTT,CASSAGLASTGELFF
TRBJ2-3,TRBV30,.,13,.,TGTGCCCATAGCGGACCCGCGTTGAATACGCAGTATTTT,CAHSGPALNTQYF
TRBJ1-1,TRBV5-8,.,13,.,TGTGCCAGCAGCTTGGTCAGGAACTCTGAAGCTTTCTTT,CASSLVRNSEAFF
TRBJ2-4,TRBV27,.,14,TRBD2,TGTGCCAGCAGTTCCCTAGCGGCAGGAGACATTCAGTACTTC,CASSSLAAGDIQYF
TRBJ2-7,TRBV18,.,13,.,TGTGCCAGCTCTCCCACCGGGCAGGGAGAGCAGTACTTC,CASSPTGQGEQYF
TRBJ2-5,TRBV25-1,.,14,.,TGTGCCAGCAGCACCCCTGGAGGGCCCGAGACCCAGTACTTC,CASSTPGGPETQYF
TRBJ1-5,TRBV2,.,14,.,TGTGCCAGCAGTGTGCAGGTTAGCAATCAGCCCCAGCATTTT,CASSVQVSNQPQHF
TRBJ1-2,TRBV28,.,12,.,TGTGCCAGCAGTTTTTCCGCGGGGGGCTACACCTTC,CASSFSAGGYTF
TRBJ2-1,TRBV29-1,.,14,.,TGCAGCGTTGTCGGTTGGAGGGGGCTCATTGAGCAGTTCTTC,CSVVGWRGLIEQFF
TRBJ1-1,TRBV6-2/TRBV6-3,.,14,.,TGTGCCAGCAGTTACAAGGGAGGGAACACTGAAGCTTTCTTT,CASSYKGGNTEAFF
TRBJ1-4,TRBV11-3,.,14,.,TGTGCCAGCAGCTTACCCCCCATTAATGAAAAACTGTTTTTT,CASSLPPINEKLFF
TRBJ1-2,TRBV30,.,13,.,TGTGCCTGGAGTGCCGGTTTCGGCTATGGCTACACCTTC,CAWSAGFGYGYTF
TRBJ2-7,TRBV9,.,13,.,TGTGCCAGCAGCTCCGGGAGACCCTACGAGCAGTACTTC,CASSSGRPYEQYF
TRBJ2-3,TRBV7-2,.,19,TRBD2,TGTGCCAGCAGCTTGACAGGGACTAGCGGGAGTATTCTAGGGGATACGCAGTATTTT,CASSLTGTSGSILGDTQYF
TRBJ2-5,TRBV21-1,.,15,.,TGTGCCAGCAGCCTTAGTTTGGCGGGAGAAGAGACCCAGTACTTC,CASSLSLAGEETQYF
TRBJ1-5,TRBV28,few,15,TRBD1,TGTGCCAGCACCAACCGGGACAGAGAATTCCAGCCCCAGCATTTT,CASTNRDREFQPQHF
TRBJ2-1,TRBV7-6,.,18,TRBD2,TGTGCCAGCAGCTCCAACGGGGGACTAGCGGCCGCAAGGAATGAGCAGTTCTTC,CASSSNGGLAAARNEQFF
TRBJ1-1,TRBV5-1,.,16,.,TGCGCCAGCAGCTTGGGTGGCAGGGTCCTGAACACTGAAGCTTTCTTT,CASSLGGRVLNTEAFF
TRBJ1-1,TRBV6-5,.,13,TRBD1,TGTGCCAGCAGTTATGGGGGACAGACTGAAGCTTTCTTT,CASSYGGQTEAFF
TRBJ1-2,TRBV12-3/TRBV12-4,.,13,TRBD1,TGTGCCAGCGACAGGGGGGGCGGCTATGGCTACACCTTC,CASDRGGGYGYTF
TRBJ2-6,TRBV2,few,16,TRBD1,TGTGCCAGCACGGGACAGCGTTTCTCTGGGGCCAACGTCCTGACTTTC,CASTGQRFSGANVLTF
TRBJ1-2,TRBV5-4,once,14,.,TGTGCCAGCAGCTTGGGAGCTGCTAACTATGGCTACACCTTC,CASSLGAANYGYTF
TRBJ1-6,TRBV30,.,15,.,TGTGCCTGGAGTGTACGGTCGGGCGGGGGGGGGCCCCTCCACTTT,CAWSVRSGGGGPLHF
TRBJ1-2,TRBV6-2/TRBV6-3,.,15,.,TGTGCCAGCAGTTACTCAACAGGGTCCGTCTATGGCTACACCTTC,CASSYSTGSVYGYTF
TRBJ2-5,TRBV21-1,.,12,.,TGTGCCACCCAGGATGCCGAAGAGACCCAGTACTTC,CATQDAEETQYF